This TCR beta chain is drawn from a study of post-analysis software for immune sequencing data. Study-wide findings and caveats: Among multiple sclerosis patients, normalized Chao1 diversity was significantly below that of controls.

Unique molecular identifiers tagged the TCR beta cDNA libraries. Each batch of roughly 1 to 10 million T cells produced 400,000 to 650,000 cDNA molecules. TCRdb reprocessed the PCR reads with MiXCR, giving one entry per CDR3 protein. The profile shows more than 450,000 distinct CDR3 sequences, roughly 47% of them singletons. This clonotype appeared a single time. Its antigen is as yet unknown. Sequencing was carried out using blood. The sequence came from a girl aged 10 to 17 with multiple sclerosis.

The CDR3 region has the DNA TGTGCCAGCAGCAACCGGGACACCCTTTATCAGCCCCAGCATTTT. It encodes CASSNRDTLYQPQHF. The chain combines TRBV12-3 or TRBV12-4 with TRBJ1-5; the D gene is possibly TRBD1 (6 bases). V was clipped by 6 bases and J by 5 bases, with 17 bases between them. The CDR3 has 15 residues.